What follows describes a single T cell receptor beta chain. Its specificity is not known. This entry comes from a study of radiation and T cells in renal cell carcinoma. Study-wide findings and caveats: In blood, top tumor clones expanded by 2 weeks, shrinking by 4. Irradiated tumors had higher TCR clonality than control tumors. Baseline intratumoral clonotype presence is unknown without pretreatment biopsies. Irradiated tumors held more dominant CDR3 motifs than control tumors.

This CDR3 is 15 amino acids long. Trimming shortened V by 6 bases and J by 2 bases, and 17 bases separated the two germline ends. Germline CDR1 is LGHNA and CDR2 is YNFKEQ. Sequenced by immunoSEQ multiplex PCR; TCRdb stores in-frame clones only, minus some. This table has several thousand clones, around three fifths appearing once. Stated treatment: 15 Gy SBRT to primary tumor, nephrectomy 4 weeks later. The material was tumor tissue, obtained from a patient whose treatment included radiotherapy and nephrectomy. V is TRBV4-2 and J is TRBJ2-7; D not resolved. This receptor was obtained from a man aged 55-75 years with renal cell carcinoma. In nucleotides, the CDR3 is TGTGCCAGCAGTACAAGTCCCGACGGACCCTACGAGCAGTACTTC. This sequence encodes CASSTSPDGPYEQYF.